The next 3 T cell receptor beta chains were all read from a single sample in a study of Graves' ophthalmopathy and Graves' hyperthyroidism. The TCR beta CDR3 regions underwent amplification from RNA transcripts. The library came from an HTBI-primed first-round RT-PCR and a second-round multiplex PCR. TCRdb independently ran MiXCR on the multiplex PCR reads; one entry per CDR3 protein. Of under 250,000 distinct CDR3 sequences detected, 20% to 25% appear once; the ten largest clones hold roughly 42%. The sample comprised peripheral blood. The source of these receptors is a woman aged 50 to 60 with Graves' ophthalmopathy.

Ten or more counts support this clonotype. The chain has TRBV20-1 and TRBJ2-2, with 7 bases fitting TRBD2. The CDR3 is 14 residues long. V lost 6 bases to trimming and J lost 3 bases; unmatched junction nucleotides: 7. Germline values: CDR1 DFQATT, CDR2 SNEGSKA (reference sequence). DNA for the CDR3: TGCAGTGCAGCGCGGACTAGTGACACCGGGGAGCTGTTTTTT. This codes for CSAARTSDTGELFF.

The chain recombines TRBV14 with TRBJ2-5, with D maybe TRBD2 (5 bases). Germline CDR1 and CDR2: SGHDN and FVKESK. Between the trimmed V and J ends, which lost 6 bases and 6 bases, there was a span of 14 bases. CDR3 length: 13 amino acids. The CDR3 DNA is TGTGCCAGCAGTAGGCTAGCTGGAAAGACCCAGTACTTC. It yields the protein CASSRLAGKTQYF.

This clonotype was detected many times. This sequence joins TRBV6-1 and TRBJ2-5; D may correspond to TRBD1 or TRBD2 (5 bases each). Deletions cut 6 bases from V and 4 bases from J, with 15 bases between. Germline V gene data show CDR1 as MNHNS and CDR2 as SASEGT. This CDR3 has 14 residues. In DNA form, the CDR3 reads TGTGCCAGCAGCCCACGGGACCGGTCAGAGACCCAGTACTTC. As protein: CASSPRDRSETQYF.